This TCR beta chain was observed in a study of T cell repertoires and HLA-DP antigens. The germline CDR1 and CDR2 sequences are SGDLS and YYNGEE. Trimming left V 3 bases short and J 3 bases short, with 21 bases between. The CDR3 runs 17 residues. This clone has only a few counts. Its cognate antigen is unknown. The table came from immunoSEQ multiplex PCR; TCRdb's copy has only in-frame clones and leaves some out. The profile shows fewer than 75,000 clones, around 77% of them singletons. The gene calls are TRBV9 and TRBJ1-1; no reliable D call. The receptor's source is a man aged 60 to 69 in good health and CMV-seronegative. The sample consisted of CD4+ T cells from PBMCs. Here the CDR3 DNA reads TGTGCCAGCAGCGCGTCGTACGGGGTGACGGGCGACACTGAAGCTTTCTTT. This codes for CASSASYGVTGDTEAFF. The full variable domain, completed using reference TRBV9 and TRBJ1-1, is DSGVTQTPKHLITATGQRVTLRCSPRSGDLSVYWYQQSLDQGLQFLIQYYNGEERAKGNILERFSAQQFPDLHSELNLSSLELGDSALYFCASSASYGVTGDTEAFFGQGTRLTVV.